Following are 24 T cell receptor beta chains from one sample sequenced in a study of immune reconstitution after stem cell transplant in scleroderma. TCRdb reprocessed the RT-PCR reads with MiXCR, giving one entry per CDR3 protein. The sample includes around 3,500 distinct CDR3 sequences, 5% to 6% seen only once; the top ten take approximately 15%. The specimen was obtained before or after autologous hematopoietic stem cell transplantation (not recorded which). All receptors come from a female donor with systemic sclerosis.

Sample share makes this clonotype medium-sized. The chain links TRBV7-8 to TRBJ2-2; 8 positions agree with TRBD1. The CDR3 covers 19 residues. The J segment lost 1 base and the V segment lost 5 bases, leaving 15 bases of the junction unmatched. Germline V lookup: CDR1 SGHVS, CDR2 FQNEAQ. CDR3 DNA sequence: TGTGCCAGCAGCCCCAGGGACAGGAGAACGTTGCTGAACACCGGGGAGCTGTTTTTT. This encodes CASSPRDRRTLLNTGELFF.

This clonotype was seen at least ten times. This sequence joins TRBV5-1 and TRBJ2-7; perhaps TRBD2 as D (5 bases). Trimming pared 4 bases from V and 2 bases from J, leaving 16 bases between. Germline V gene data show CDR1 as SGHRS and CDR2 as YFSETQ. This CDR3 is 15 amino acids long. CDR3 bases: TGCGCCAGCAGCCCCGGAGGCGCGGGCCCCTACGAGCAGTACTTC. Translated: CASSPGGAGPYEQYF.

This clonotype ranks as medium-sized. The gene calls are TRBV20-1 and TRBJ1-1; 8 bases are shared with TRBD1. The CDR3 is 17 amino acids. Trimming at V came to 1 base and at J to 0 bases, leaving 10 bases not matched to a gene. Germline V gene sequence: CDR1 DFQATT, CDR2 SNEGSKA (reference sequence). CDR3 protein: CSARVFRQGLMNTEAFF. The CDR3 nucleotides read TGCAGTGCTAGAGTTTTTCGACAGGGGCTGATGAACACTGAAGCTTTCTTT.

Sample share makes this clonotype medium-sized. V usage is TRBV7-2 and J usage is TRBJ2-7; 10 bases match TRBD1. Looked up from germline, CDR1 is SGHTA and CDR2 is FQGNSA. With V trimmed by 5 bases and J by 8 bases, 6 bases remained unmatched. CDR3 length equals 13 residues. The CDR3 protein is CASSMGTGAQQYF. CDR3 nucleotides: TGTGCCAGCAGCATGGGGACAGGGGCACAGCAGTACTTC.

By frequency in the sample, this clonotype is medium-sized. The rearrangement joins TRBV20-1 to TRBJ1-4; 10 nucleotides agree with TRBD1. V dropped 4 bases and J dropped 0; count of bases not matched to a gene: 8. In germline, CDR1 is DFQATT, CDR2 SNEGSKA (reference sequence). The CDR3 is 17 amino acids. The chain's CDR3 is CSAKTGGLGATNEKLFF. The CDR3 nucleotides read TGCAGTGCTAAGACAGGGGGCTTAGGGGCAACTAATGAAAAACTGTTTTTT.

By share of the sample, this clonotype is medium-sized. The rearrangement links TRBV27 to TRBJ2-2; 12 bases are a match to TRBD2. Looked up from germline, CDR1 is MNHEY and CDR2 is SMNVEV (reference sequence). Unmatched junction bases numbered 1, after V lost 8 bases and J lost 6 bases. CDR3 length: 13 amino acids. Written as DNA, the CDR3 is TGTGCCAGCGGACTAGCGGGATCCGGGGAGCTGTTTTTT. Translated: CASGLAGSGELFF.

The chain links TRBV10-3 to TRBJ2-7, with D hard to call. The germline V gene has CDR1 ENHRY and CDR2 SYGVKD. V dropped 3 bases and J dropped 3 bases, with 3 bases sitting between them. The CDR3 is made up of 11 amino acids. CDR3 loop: CAISDDYEQYF. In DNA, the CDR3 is TGTGCCATCAGTGACGACTACGAGCAGTACTTC.

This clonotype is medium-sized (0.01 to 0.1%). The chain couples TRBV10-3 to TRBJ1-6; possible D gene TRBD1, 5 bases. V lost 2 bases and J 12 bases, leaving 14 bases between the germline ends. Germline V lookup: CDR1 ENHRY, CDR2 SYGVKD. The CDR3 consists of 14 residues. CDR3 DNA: TGTGCCATCAGTGAGAGGCAGGAAGGACAACCCCTCCACTTT. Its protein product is CAISERQEGQPLHF.

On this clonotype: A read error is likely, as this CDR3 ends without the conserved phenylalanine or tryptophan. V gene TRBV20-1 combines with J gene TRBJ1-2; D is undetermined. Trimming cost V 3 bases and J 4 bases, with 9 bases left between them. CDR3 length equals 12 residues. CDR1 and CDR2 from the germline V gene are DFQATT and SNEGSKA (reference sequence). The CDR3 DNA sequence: TGCAGTGCTAGTGGGGTCGGCTATGGCTACACCCTC. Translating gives CSASGVGYGYTL.

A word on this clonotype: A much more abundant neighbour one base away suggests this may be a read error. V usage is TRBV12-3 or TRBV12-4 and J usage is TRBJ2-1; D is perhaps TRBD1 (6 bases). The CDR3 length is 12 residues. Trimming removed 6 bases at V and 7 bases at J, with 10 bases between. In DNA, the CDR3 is TGTGCCAGCAGACAGGGCAAGAATGAGCAGTTCTTC. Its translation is CASRQGKNEQFF.

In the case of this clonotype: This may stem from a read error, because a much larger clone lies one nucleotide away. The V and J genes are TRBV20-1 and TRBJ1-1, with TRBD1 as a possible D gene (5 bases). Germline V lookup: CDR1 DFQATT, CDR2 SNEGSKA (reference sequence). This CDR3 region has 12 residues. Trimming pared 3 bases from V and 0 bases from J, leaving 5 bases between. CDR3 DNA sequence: TGCAGTGCTAGCAGGGTGAACACTGAAGCTTTCTTT. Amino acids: CSASRVNTEAFF.

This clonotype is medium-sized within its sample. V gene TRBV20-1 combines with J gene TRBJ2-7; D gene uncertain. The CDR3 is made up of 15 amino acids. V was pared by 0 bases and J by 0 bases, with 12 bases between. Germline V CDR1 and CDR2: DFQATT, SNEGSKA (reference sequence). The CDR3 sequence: CSAREGVGNSYEQYF. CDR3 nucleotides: TGCAGTGCTAGAGAAGGAGTGGGGAACTCCTACGAGCAGTACTTC.

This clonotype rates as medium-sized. CDR3 region: CSARDPGGSDEQFF. In DNA, the CDR3 is TGCAGTGCTAGAGATCCGGGGGGCAGTGATGAGCAGTTCTTC. J is TRBJ2-1 and V is TRBV20-1; tentative D call: TRBD2 (7 bases). Trimming took 0 bases from V and 8 from J, leaving 14 bases between them. Looked up from germline, CDR1 is DFQATT and CDR2 is SNEGSKA (reference sequence). This CDR3 region has 14 residues.

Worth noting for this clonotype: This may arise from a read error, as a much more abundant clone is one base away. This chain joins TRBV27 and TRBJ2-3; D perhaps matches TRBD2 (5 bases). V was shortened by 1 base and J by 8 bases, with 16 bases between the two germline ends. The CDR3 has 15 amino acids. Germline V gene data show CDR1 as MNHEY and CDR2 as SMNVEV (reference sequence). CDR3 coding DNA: TGTGCCAGCAGTTTATATATGGCGAGAGCGGCTACGCAGTATTTT. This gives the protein CASSLYMARAATQYF.

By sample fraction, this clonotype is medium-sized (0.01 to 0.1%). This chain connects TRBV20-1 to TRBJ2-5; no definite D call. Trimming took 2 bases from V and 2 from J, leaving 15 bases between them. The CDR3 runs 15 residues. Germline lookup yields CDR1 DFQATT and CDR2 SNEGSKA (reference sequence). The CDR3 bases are TGCAGTGCTAGAAGGGTGGCCACCCTTCAAGAGACCCAGTACTTC. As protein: CSARRVATLQETQYF.

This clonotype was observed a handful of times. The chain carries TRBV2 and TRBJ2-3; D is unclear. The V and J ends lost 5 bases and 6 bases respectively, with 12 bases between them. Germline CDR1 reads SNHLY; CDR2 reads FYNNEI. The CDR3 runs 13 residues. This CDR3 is CASSLDLADTQYF. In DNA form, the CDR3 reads TGTGCCAGCAGTCTAGATTTGGCGGATACGCAGTATTTT.

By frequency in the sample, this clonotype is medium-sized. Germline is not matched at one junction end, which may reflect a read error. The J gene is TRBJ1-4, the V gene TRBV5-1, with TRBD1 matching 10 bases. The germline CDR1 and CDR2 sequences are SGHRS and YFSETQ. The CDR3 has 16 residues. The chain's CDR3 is CASSLVSGDRGQNLFF. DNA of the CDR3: TGCGCCAGCAGCTTGGTGTCGGGAGACAGGGGGCAAAACCTGTTTTTT. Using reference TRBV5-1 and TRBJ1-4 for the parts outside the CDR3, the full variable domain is KAGVTQTPRYLIKTRGQQVTLSCSPISGHRSVSWYQQTPGQGLQFLFEYFSETQRNKGNFPGRFSGRQFSNSRSEMNVSTLELGDSALYLCASSLVSGDRGQNLFFGSGTQLSVL.

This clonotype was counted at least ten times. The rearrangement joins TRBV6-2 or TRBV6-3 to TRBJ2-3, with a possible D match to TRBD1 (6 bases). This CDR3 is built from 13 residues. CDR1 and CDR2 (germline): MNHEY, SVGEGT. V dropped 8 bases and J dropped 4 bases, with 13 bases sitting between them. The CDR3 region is CASGGGNPDTQYF. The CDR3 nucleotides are TGTGCCAGCGGTGGGGGCAACCCAGATACGCAGTATTTT.

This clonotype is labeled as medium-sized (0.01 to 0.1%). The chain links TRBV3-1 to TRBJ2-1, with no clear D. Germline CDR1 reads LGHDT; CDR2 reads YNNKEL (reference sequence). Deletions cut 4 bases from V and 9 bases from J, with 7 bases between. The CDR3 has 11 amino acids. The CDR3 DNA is TGTGCCAGCAGCCTCGGGCCTGAGCAGTTCTTC. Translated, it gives CASSLGPEQFF.

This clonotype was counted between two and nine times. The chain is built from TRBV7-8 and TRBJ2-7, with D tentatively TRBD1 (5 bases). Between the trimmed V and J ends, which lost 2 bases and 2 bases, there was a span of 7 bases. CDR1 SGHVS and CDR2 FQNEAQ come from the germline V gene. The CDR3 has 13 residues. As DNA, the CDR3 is TGTGCCAGCAGCTTATCAGGGCCCTACGAGCAGTACTTC. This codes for CASSLSGPYEQYF.

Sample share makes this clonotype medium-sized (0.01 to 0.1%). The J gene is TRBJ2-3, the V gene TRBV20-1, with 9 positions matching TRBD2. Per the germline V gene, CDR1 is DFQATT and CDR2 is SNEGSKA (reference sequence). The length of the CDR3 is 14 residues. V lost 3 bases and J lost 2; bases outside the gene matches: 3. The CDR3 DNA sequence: TGCAGTGCTAGGGGACTAGCTACCACAGATACGCAGTATTTT. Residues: CSARGLATTDTQYF.

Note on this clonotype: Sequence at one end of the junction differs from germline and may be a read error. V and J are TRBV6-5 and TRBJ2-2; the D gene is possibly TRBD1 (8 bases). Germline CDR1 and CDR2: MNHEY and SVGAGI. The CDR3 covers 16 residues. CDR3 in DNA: TGTGCCAGCAGTCACTCCTTGGGGGGGACAGGCGGGGAGCTGTTTTTT. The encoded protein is CASSHSLGGTGGELFF.

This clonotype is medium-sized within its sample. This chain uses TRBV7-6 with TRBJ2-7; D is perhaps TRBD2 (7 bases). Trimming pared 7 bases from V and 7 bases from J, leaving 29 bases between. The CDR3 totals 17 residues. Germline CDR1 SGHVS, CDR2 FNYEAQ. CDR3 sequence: CASTQRGGGDFDGEQYF. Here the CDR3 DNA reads TGTGCCAGCACCCAGAGAGGAGGGGGGGATTTCGATGGGGAGCAGTACTTC. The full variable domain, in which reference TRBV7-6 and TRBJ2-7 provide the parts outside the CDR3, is GAGVSQSPRYKVTKRGQDVALRCDPISGHVSLYWYRQALGQGPEFLTYFNYEAQQDKSGLPNDRFSAERPEGSISTLTIQRTEQRDSAMYRCASTQRGGGDFDGEQYFGPGTRLTVT.

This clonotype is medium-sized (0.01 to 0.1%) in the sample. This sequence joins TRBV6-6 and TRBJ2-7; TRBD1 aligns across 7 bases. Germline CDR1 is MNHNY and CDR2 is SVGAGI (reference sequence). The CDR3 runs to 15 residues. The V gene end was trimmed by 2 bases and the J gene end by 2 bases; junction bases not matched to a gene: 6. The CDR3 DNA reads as TGTGCCAGCAGTTACGGGACAGTTCCAACCTACGAGCAGTACTTC. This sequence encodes CASSYGTVPTYEQYF.